The 29 T cell receptor beta chains below all came from one sample that was sequenced in a study of cytomegalovirus exposure and HLA in healthy donors. 13 Jbeta primers and 60 Vbeta primers were used for the PCR. Produced via immunoSEQ multiplex PCR; TCRdb's table is partial and in-frame only. The sample has 180,000 or so clones, around 79% seen once. Specimen: PBMCs. The receptors here all came from a middle-aged man in good health and CMV-seropositive.

The gene calls are TRBV11-2 and TRBJ1-6, with D possibly TRBD1 on 6 matching bases. Germline values: CDR1 SGHAT, CDR2 FQNNGV. Trimming removed 1 base at V and 9 bases at J, with 10 bases between. This CDR3 spans 14 amino acids. For the CDR3, the DNA is TGTGCCAGCAGCTTAGCGGGACATGGTTCACCCCTCCACTTT. Its protein is CASSLAGHGSPLHF.

The chain carries TRBV5-4 and TRBJ2-1, with a tentative D call TRBD1 (5 bases). The CDR3 has 15 amino acids. Trimming left V 5 bases short and J 1 base short, with 13 bases between. The V gene's germline CDR1 is SGHNT and CDR2 YYREEE (reference sequence). In DNA, the CDR3 is TGTGCCAGCAGTTTCTCAGGGTTATCCTACAATGAGCAGTTCTTC. Translated: CASSFSGLSYNEQFF.

This chain uses TRBV28 with TRBJ2-1, with TRBD1 matching over 12 bases. This CDR3 spans 16 amino acids. J lost 7 bases, V lost 6 bases, and 10 bases had no gene match. Germline values: CDR1 MDHEN, CDR2 SYDVKM. The CDR3 nucleotides read TGTGCCAGCAGGGGGGGACAGGGGGCGTTAAGGAATGAGCAGTTCTTC. This codes for CASRGGQGALRNEQFF.

This clone turned up a few times. This chain connects TRBV7-6 to TRBJ2-2, with D maybe TRBD2 (5 bases). This CDR3 is built from 14 residues. V dropped 8 bases and J dropped 7 bases, with 17 bases sitting between them. From germline, CDR1 is SGHVS and CDR2 FNYEAQ. The CDR3 here is CASAPRGKGGELFF. DNA for the CDR3: TGTGCCAGCGCCCCCCGAGGGAAGGGCGGGGAGCTGTTTTTT.

The chain links TRBV9 to TRBJ1-2; possible D gene TRBD1, 6 bases. The CDR3 sequence is 11 residues long. The germline gives CDR1 SGDLS, CDR2 YYNGEE. With 3 bases removed from V and 11 bases from J, the gap between germline ends came to 11 bases. DNA of the CDR3: TGTGCCAGCAGCGCCAGGGGATCGTACACCTTC. Translation gives CASSARGSYTF.

This rearrangement joins TRBV5-5 to TRBJ1-3; D call uncertain. CDR3 length: 17 residues. Trimming cost V 4 bases and J 0 bases, with 17 bases left between them. Germline-derived CDR1 and CDR2 are SGHKS and YYEKEE (reference sequence). The CDR3 is CASSLLRLPISGNTIYF. As DNA, the CDR3 is TGTGCCAGCAGCCTATTACGTCTGCCAATCTCTGGAAACACCATATATTTT.

The chain combines TRBV9 with TRBJ2-7; possibly TRBD1 for D (6 bases). Trimming took 2 bases from V and 1 from J, leaving 13 bases between them. The CDR3 runs to 15 residues. Looked up from germline, CDR1 is SGDLS and CDR2 is YYNGEE. The CDR3 here is CASSVSVDSSYEQYF. DNA of the CDR3: TGTGCCAGCAGCGTGAGCGTGGACAGTTCCTACGAGCAGTACTTC.

As concerns this clone: Other DNA sequences within the sample encode an identical CDR3. This chain joins TRBV18 and TRBJ1-1; D unresolved. V gave up 3 bases and J gave up 1 base, with 6 bases separating them. The germline V gene encodes CDR1 KGHSH and CDR2 LQKENI. The CDR3 is 13 amino acids. CDR3 sequence: CASSPVRNTEAFF. In nucleotides, the CDR3 is TGTGCCAGCTCACCCGTCAGGAACACTGAAGCTTTCTTT.

The rearrangement uses TRBV7-9 and TRBJ1-2; 10 bases fit TRBD1. The germline V gene encodes CDR1 SEHNR and CDR2 FQNEAQ (reference sequence). V lost 4 bases to trimming and J lost 7 bases; unmatched junction nucleotides: 12. The CDR3 loop spans 16 amino acids. CDR3 residues: CASSSPLGTGEGGYTF. For the CDR3, the DNA is TGTGCCAGCAGCTCCCCTCTCGGGACAGGGGAGGGTGGCTACACCTTC.

The chain couples TRBV7-2 to TRBJ1-5; D gene unclear. Germline V gives CDR1 SGHTA, CDR2 FQGNSA. V was trimmed by 2 bases and J by 1 base, leaving 6 bases between them. The CDR3 loop spans 14 amino acids. CDR3 in amino acids: CASSLTQSNQPQHF. The DNA for the CDR3 is TGTGCCAGCAGCTTAACACAAAGCAATCAGCCCCAGCATTTT.

This clone was found a few times. The chain couples TRBV28 to TRBJ1-2; D perhaps matches TRBD1 (5 bases). Trimming removed 6 bases from V and 4 bases from J, with 12 bases in between. Per the germline V gene, CDR1 is MDHEN and CDR2 is SYDVKM. CDR3 length: 13 residues. CDR3: CASRPGTFYGYTF. For the CDR3, the DNA is TGTGCCAGCAGGCCCGGGACTTTCTATGGCTACACCTTC.

The gene calls are TRBV27 and TRBJ1-4; D unresolved. V lost 5 bases, J lost 0 bases, and 10 bases lay in between. Germline loops: CDR1 MNHEY, CDR2 SMNVEV (reference sequence). The CDR3 is made up of 15 amino acids. CDR3 bases: TGTGCCAGCAGTGTTACGGGGACAACTAATGAAAAACTGTTTTTT. It is translated as CASSVTGTTNEKLFF. Looking up the rest from reference TRBV27 and TRBJ1-4 gives the full variable domain: EAQVTQNPRYLITVTGKKLTVTCSQNMNHEYMSWYRQDPGLGLRQIYYSMNVEVTDKGDVPEGYKVSRKEKRNFPLILESPSPNQTSLYFCASSVTGTTNEKLFFGSGTQLSVL.

V gene TRBV30 combines with J gene TRBJ1-1; TRBD1 might be the D (5 bases). V was trimmed by 2 bases and J by 3 bases, leaving 10 bases between them. Germline CDR1 and CDR2: GTSNPN and SVGIG (reference sequence). The CDR3 loop spans 13 amino acids. CDR3 bases: TGTGCCTGGAGTCGGTGGGGGGACACTGAAGCTTTCTTT. Protein sequence: CAWSRWGDTEAFF.

The chain carries TRBV6-1 and TRBJ1-2; D uncertain. This CDR3 region has 13 residues. V gave up 5 bases and J gave up 2 bases, with 9 bases separating them. CDR1 is MNHNS, CDR2 SASEGT, per germline. CDR3 DNA: TGTGCCAGCAGTCTCACAGACAACTATGGCTACACCTTC. It codes for CASSLTDNYGYTF.

CDR3 nucleotide sequence: TGTGCCAGCAGCGACAGGGTTACAGATACGCAGTATTTT. It translates to CASSDRVTDTQYF. The V call is TRBV9, the J call TRBJ2-3; a possible D gene is TRBD1 (6 bases). The germline V gene has CDR1 SGDLS and CDR2 YYNGEE. The CDR3 consists of 13 residues. V shed 3 bases and J shed 3 bases, with 8 bases lying between them.

The chain recombines TRBV5-6 with TRBJ2-4; maybe TRBD1 (6 bases). The ends were cut back, 1 base at V and 3 bases at J, with 8 bases in the middle. CDR1 SGHDT and CDR2 YYEEEE come from the germline V gene. CDR3 size: 14 residues. CDR3 bases: TGTGCCAGCAGCTTGAGGGGGAACAAAAACATTCAGTACTTC. Translated: CASSLRGNKNIQYF.

This chain connects TRBV7-2 to TRBJ1-2, with D uncertain. Between the trimmed V and J ends, which lost 1 base and 8 bases, there was a span of 17 bases. The germline V gene has CDR1 SGHTA and CDR2 FQGNSA. This CDR3 is 15 amino acids long. CDR3: CASSLGVGGMYGYTF. The CDR3 DNA is TGTGCCAGCAGCTTAGGGGTCGGAGGAATGTACGGCTACACCTTC.

This clone was recorded only once. The V call is TRBV4-1, the J call TRBJ1-1; D ambiguous. This CDR3 region has 14 residues. V was clipped by 3 bases and J by 2 bases, with 10 bases between them. Germline V gene sequence: CDR1 MGHRA, CDR2 YSYEKL. CDR3: CASSQGQVNTEAFF. CDR3 DNA sequence: TGCGCCAGCAGCCAGGGCCAGGTAAACACTGAAGCTTTCTTT.

V gene TRBV19 combines with J gene TRBJ2-1, with TRBD2 matching 8 bases. With V trimmed by 6 bases and J by 10 bases, 8 bases remained unmatched. Germline V gene sequence: CDR1 LNHDA, CDR2 SQIVND (reference sequence). This CDR3 has 13 residues. The CDR3 here is CASRGGGTYEQFF. The CDR3 DNA is TGTGCCAGTAGGGGCGGGGGGACTTACGAGCAGTTCTTC.

This clone appeared a single time. This CDR3 reads CASSGPGTGVPEAFF. The CDR3 DNA is TGTGCCAGCAGCGGCCCCGGGACAGGGGTCCCTGAAGCTTTCTTT. The V gene is TRBV5-6, the J gene TRBJ1-1, with 10 bases lining up with TRBD1. The CDR3 runs to 15 residues. With V trimmed by 4 bases and J by 6 bases, 9 bases remained unmatched. The germline gives CDR1 SGHDT, CDR2 YYEEEE.

The V gene is TRBV28, the J gene TRBJ1-5; 10 positions match TRBD1. V shed 6 bases, J shed 6 bases, and the junction held 17 bases outside the gene matches. CDR1 and CDR2 from the germline V gene are MDHEN and SYDVKM. The CDR3 is 18 amino acids. The CDR3 spells CASRDSGDRGRGGQPQHF. In DNA form, the CDR3 reads TGTGCCAGCAGAGACTCGGGGGACAGGGGCCGGGGGGGTCAGCCCCAGCATTTT.

V usage is TRBV7-2 and J usage is TRBJ2-7; 10 bases align to TRBD1. Losses at the gene ends were 5 bases for V and 4 bases for J; bases not matched to a gene: 8. The CDR3 is 15 residues long. CDR1 is SGHTA, CDR2 FQGNSA, per germline. In nucleotides, the CDR3 is TGTGCCAGCAGCCCCGATGCGGGACAGGGGTACGAGCAGTACTTC. This translates into CASSPDAGQGYEQYF.

Only a few counts were recorded for this clone. V usage is TRBV5-1 and J usage is TRBJ2-7; no definite D call. Germline V gives CDR1 SGHRS, CDR2 YFSETQ. Trimming cost V 0 bases and J 1 base, with 8 bases left between them. This CDR3 comprises 14 residues. The CDR3: CASSLESGSYEQYF. The CDR3 bases are TGCGCCAGCAGCTTGGAGTCCGGGTCCTACGAGCAGTACTTC.

The rearrangement joins TRBV11-2 to TRBJ2-3; unclear D gene. The V gene lost 5 bases and the J gene lost 2 bases, with 8 bases spanning the gap. Germline V gene sequence: CDR1 SGHAT, CDR2 FQNNGV. This CDR3 contains 13 residues. The CDR3 coding sequence is TGTGCCAGCAGCCCCCGGGTCACAGATACGCAGTATTTT. The encoded protein is CASSPRVTDTQYF.

This clone has just one count. The gene calls are TRBV28 and TRBJ1-1; 8 bases fit TRBD1. J gave up 2 bases and V 5 bases, and 10 bases lay outside the gene matches. Germline V gene sequence: CDR1 MDHEN, CDR2 SYDVKM. The CDR3 loop spans 16 amino acids. CDR3 nucleotide sequence: TGTGCCAGCAGTCGGCAGGGGGCGTTGGAAAACACTGAAGCTTTCTTT. The encoded protein is CASSRQGALENTEAFF.

The sample holds a few counts of this clone. The chain joins TRBV5-1 to TRBJ2-5, with 10 bases lining up with TRBD1. The trim removed 1 base at V and 3 bases at J, leaving 3 bases unmatched. CDR3 length equals 15 residues. Per the germline V gene, CDR1 is SGHRS and CDR2 is YFSETQ. The CDR3 here is CASSLRTGGEETQYF. DNA for the CDR3: TGCGCCAGCAGCTTGAGGACAGGGGGTGAAGAGACCCAGTACTTC.

V usage is TRBV27 and J usage is TRBJ2-6; 7 bases agree with TRBD1. The CDR3 contains 18 residues. Germline CDR1 is MNHEY and CDR2 is SMNVEV (reference sequence). V shed 7 bases, J shed 3 bases, and the junction held 15 bases outside the gene matches. CDR3 sequence: CASTKLGDRVFGANVLTF. The CDR3 DNA reads as TGTGCCAGCACTAAACTTGGGGACAGAGTATTTGGGGCCAACGTCCTGACTTTC.

This clone was counted once. The V gene is TRBV5-6, the J gene TRBJ2-5; TRBD2 agrees at 7 bases. This CDR3 comprises 15 residues. V was pared by 5 bases and J by 1 base, with 8 bases of the junction left unmatched. CDR1 and CDR2 (germline): SGHDT, YYEEEE. Here the CDR3 DNA reads TGTGCCAGCAGATGGGGGGGAGGGCCCCAAGAGACCCAGTACTTC. It is translated as CASRWGGGPQETQYF. The variable domain in full, with the rest retrieved from reference TRBV5-6 and TRBJ2-5, is DAGVTQSPTHLIKTRGQQVTLRCSPKSGHDTVSWYQQALGQGPQFIFQYYEEEERQRGNFPDRFSGHQFPNYSSELNVNALLLGDSALYLCASRWGGGPQETQYFGPGTRLLVL.

On this clone: Other DNA sequences in the same sample also yield this CDR3. The chain recombines TRBV6-5 with TRBJ1-5, with D perhaps TRBD1 (6 bases). The germline gives CDR1 MNHEY, CDR2 SVGAGI. The CDR3 has 12 amino acids. The ends were cut back, 5 bases at V and 4 bases at J, with 6 bases in the middle. DNA for the CDR3: TGTGCCAGCAGTCAGGGGAATCAGCCCCAGCATTTT. Encoded protein: CASSQGNQPQHF.